This T cell receptor beta chain comes out of a study of shared clonotypes between healthy human individuals. Trimming took 6 bases from V and 3 from J, leaving 8 bases between them. This CDR3 contains 12 residues. Germline V lookup: CDR1 MNHEY, CDR2 SMNVEV (reference sequence). Deep-level assay runs were performed. The authors distributed each subset's genomic DNA evenly over several immunoSEQ plates. Using immunoSEQ multiplex PCR, the repertoire was profiled, and TCRdb retains in-frame clones only, with some absent. Of about 450,000 clones listed, 79% were seen once; the top ten hold about 13%. Sequencing was done on a sample of PBMCs. The TCR comes from a woman in her 40s in good health. Some clones in this sample may be carry-over from other donors' samples. The chain is built from TRBV27 and TRBJ1-2; D gene uncertain. DNA for the CDR3: TGTGCCAGCAGGAAGGAGGACTATGGCTACACCTTC. It codes for CASRKEDYGYTF.